These T cell receptor beta chains were read from a single sample in a study of T cell repertoires in cytomegalovirus infection. The antigens these receptors bind are not known. TCRdb recomputed calls from the reads with MiXCR, one row per CDR3 protein. The sample has about 830,000 distinct CDR3 sequences, about 31% seen once; the top ten hold 9.5% to 15%. Material: cultured CD8+ T cells from PBMCs, obtained from culture after CMV antigen stimulation. The receptors derive from a human donor in good health (CMV status not recorded). Some clones in this sample may be carry-over from other donors' samples. Both conserved end residues are part of each CDR3. The D gene is left open where the match is weak. Some rows have no size entry. The others give once, few or many, or a class for an expanded clone.

CDR3aa: CAISEPRGQRNTEAFF
CDR3nt: TGTGCCATCAGTGAACCCAGGGGACAGAGGAACACTGAAGCTTTCTTT
j_gene: TRBJ1-1
d_gene: TRBD1
v_gene: TRBV10-3
abundance: few

CDR3aa: CASSSGLAVQETQYF
CDR3nt: TGTGCTAGCAGCTCCGGACTAGCGGTACAAGAGACCCAGTACTTC
j_gene: TRBJ2-5
d_gene: TRBD2
v_gene: TRBV7-7
abundance: many

CDR3aa: CASNQDRGGQPQHF
CDR3nt: TGTGCCAGCAACCAAGACAGGGGAGGACAGCCCCAGCATTTT
j_gene: TRBJ1-5
d_gene: TRBD1
v_gene: TRBV27
abundance: NA

CDR3aa: CASSIRGLNYGYTF
CDR3nt: TGTGCCAGCAGCATCAGGGGGCTAAACTATGGCTACACCTTC
j_gene: TRBJ1-2
d_gene: TRBD1
v_gene: TRBV7-8
abundance: many

CDR3aa: CASSFSLAGDHEETQYF
CDR3nt: TGTGCCAGCAGTTTTTCCCTAGCGGGGGACCACGAAGAGACCCAGTACTTC
j_gene: TRBJ2-5
d_gene: TRBD2
v_gene: TRBV28
abundance: NA

CDR3aa: CASSFLLGAPGYTF
CDR3nt: TGTGCCAGCAGCTTCCTATTGGGGGCGCCCGGCTACACCTTC
j_gene: TRBJ1-2
d_gene: NA
v_gene: TRBV12-3/TRBV12-4
abundance: NA

CDR3aa: CASSFTGDGFGYTF
CDR3nt: TGTGCCAGCAGTTTCACAGGGGATGGTTTTGGCTACACCTTC
j_gene: TRBJ1-2
d_gene: TRBD1
v_gene: TRBV27
abundance: few

CDR3aa: CASKSVSSNQPQHF
CDR3nt: TGTGCCAGCAAGTCCGTCAGCTCAAATCAGCCCCAGCATTTT
j_gene: TRBJ1-5
d_gene: NA
v_gene: TRBV6-8
abundance: NA

CDR3aa: CASRDSGSYEQYF
CDR3nt: TGTGCCAGTCGGGACTCCGGTTCCTACGAGCAGTACTTC
j_gene: TRBJ2-7
d_gene: NA
v_gene: TRBV19
abundance: NA

CDR3aa: CASSFLAHTYEQYF
CDR3nt: TGTGCCAGCAGTTTTTTGGCACACACCTACGAGCAGTACTTC
j_gene: TRBJ2-7
d_gene: NA
v_gene: TRBV12-3/TRBV12-4
abundance: few

CDR3aa: CASSLAEEGEQYF
CDR3nt: TGTGCCAGCAGCTTGGCCGAGGAGGGCGAGCAGTACTTC
j_gene: TRBJ2-7
d_gene: NA
v_gene: TRBV5-5
abundance: NA

CDR3aa: CASSADLSQHF
CDR3nt: TGTGCCAGCAGCGCCGATTTGTCCCAGCATTTT
j_gene: TRBJ1-5
d_gene: NA
v_gene: TRBV7-8
abundance: NA

CDR3aa: CASSPRYGTGVNTGELFF
CDR3nt: TGTGCCAGTAGTCCCCGATACGGGACAGGGGTGAACACCGGGGAGCTGTTTTTT
j_gene: TRBJ2-2
d_gene: TRBD1
v_gene: TRBV19
abundance: few

CDR3aa: CASSLFRDTPNTGELFF
CDR3nt: TGTGCCAGCAGCTTATTCCGGGACACTCCGAACACCGGGGAGCTGTTTTTT
j_gene: TRBJ2-2
d_gene: NA
v_gene: TRBV7-6
abundance: few

CDR3aa: CASPRCGAFYEQYF
CDR3nt: TGTGCCAGCCCCCGTTGCGGGGCCTTTTACGAGCAGTACTTC
j_gene: TRBJ2-7
d_gene: NA
v_gene: TRBV27
abundance: NA

CDR3aa: CASSYRLGPSSYEQYF
CDR3nt: TGTGCCAGCAGTTATCGGCTGGGGCCGAGCTCCTACGAGCAGTACTTC
j_gene: TRBJ2-7
d_gene: NA
v_gene: TRBV6-5
abundance: few

CDR3aa: CSAPLPRGPNEQFF
CDR3nt: TGCAGTGCTCCCCTTCCGAGGGGACCCAATGAGCAGTTCTTC
j_gene: TRBJ2-1
d_gene: NA
v_gene: TRBV20-1
abundance: once

CDR3aa: CASSPSLPSSYNEQFF
CDR3nt: TGTGCCAGCAGCCCCAGTCTACCAAGCTCCTACAATGAGCAGTTCTTC
j_gene: TRBJ2-1
d_gene: NA
v_gene: TRBV7-6
abundance: many

CDR3aa: CASSGPSGGATDTQYF
CDR3nt: TGTGCCAGCAGTGGACCTAGCGGGGGGGCAACAGATACGCAGTATTTT
j_gene: TRBJ2-3
d_gene: TRBD2
v_gene: TRBV27
abundance: once

CDR3aa: CASSFAAYGYTF
CDR3nt: TGTGCCAGCAGTTTCGCAGCCTATGGCTACACCTTC
j_gene: TRBJ1-2
d_gene: NA
v_gene: TRBV12-3/TRBV12-4
abundance: NA

CDR3aa: CASSLGMAGTYEQYF
CDR3nt: TGTGCCAGCAGCTTAGGGATGGCGGGGACCTACGAGCAGTACTTC
j_gene: TRBJ2-7
d_gene: NA
v_gene: TRBV7-9
abundance: NA

CDR3aa: CASSSRTGGYSGNTIYF
CDR3nt: TGTGCCAGCAGCTCCCGGACAGGGGGTTATTCTGGAAACACCATATATTTT
j_gene: TRBJ1-3
d_gene: TRBD1
v_gene: TRBV11-2
abundance: few

CDR3aa: CASSRTSVYNEQFF
CDR3nt: TGCGCCAGCAGCAGGACTAGCGTTTACAATGAGCAGTTCTTC
j_gene: TRBJ2-1
d_gene: TRBD2
v_gene: TRBV4-3
abundance: few

CDR3aa: CASSTPGTLGHYGYTF
CDR3nt: TGTGCCAGCAGTACCCCCGGGACGCTCGGCCACTATGGCTACACCTTC
j_gene: TRBJ1-2
d_gene: NA
v_gene: TRBV27
abundance: NA

CDR3aa: CSASFGQGSTDTQYF
CDR3nt: TGCAGTGCTAGCTTCGGGCAGGGGAGCACAGATACGCAGTATTTT
j_gene: TRBJ2-3
d_gene: NA
v_gene: TRBV20-1
abundance: NA

CDR3aa: CASSLFAAEIQTARVLYGYTF
CDR3nt: TGTGCCAGCAGTTTATTCGCCGCGGAAATTCAGACAGCGAGGGTCCTATATGGCTACACCTTC
j_gene: TRBJ1-2
d_gene: NA
v_gene: TRBV27
abundance: many

CDR3aa: CASSLGGGGQPQHF
CDR3nt: TGTGCCAGCAGCTTAGGAGGGGGAGGTCAGCCCCAGCATTTT
j_gene: TRBJ1-5
d_gene: NA
v_gene: TRBV7-2
abundance: many

CDR3aa: CASSFSGQEQANYGYTF
CDR3nt: TGTGCCAGCAGTTTCTCAGGACAGGAGCAAGCTAACTATGGCTACACCTTC
j_gene: TRBJ1-2
d_gene: TRBD1
v_gene: TRBV12-3/TRBV12-4
abundance: many

CDR3aa: CASSHPGVYNSPLHF
CDR3nt: TGTGCCAGCAGTCACCCGGGAGTTTATAATTCACCCCTCCACTTT
j_gene: TRBJ1-6
d_gene: NA
v_gene: TRBV6-6
abundance: NA

CDR3aa: CATADRATEAFF
CDR3nt: TGTGCCACGGCCGACAGGGCCACTGAAGCTTTCTTT
j_gene: TRBJ1-1
d_gene: TRBD1
v_gene: TRBV2
abundance: NA

CDR3aa: CASSPGSDETQYF
CDR3nt: TGTGCCAGCAGTCCGGGAAGTGATGAGACCCAGTACTTC
j_gene: TRBJ2-5
d_gene: NA
v_gene: TRBV12-3/TRBV12-4
abundance: NA

CDR3aa: CASRPHGQGDLANVLTF
CDR3nt: TGCGCCAGCCGCCCGCACGGGCAGGGAGATTTGGCCAACGTCCTGACTTTC
j_gene: TRBJ2-6
d_gene: NA
v_gene: TRBV4-3
abundance: few

CDR3aa: CASTSGAEAFF
CDR3nt: TGCGCCAGCACTTCCGGGGCTGAAGCTTTCTTT
j_gene: TRBJ1-1
d_gene: NA
v_gene: TRBV5-1
abundance: once

CDR3aa: CASNPGGDTQYF
CDR3nt: TGTGCCAGTAACCCAGGGGGAGATACGCAGTATTTT
j_gene: TRBJ2-3
d_gene: TRBD1
v_gene: TRBV19
abundance: few

CDR3aa: CASSQWEASYNSPLHF
CDR3nt: TGTGCCAGCAGCCAGTGGGAGGCGTCCTATAATTCACCCCTCCACTTT
j_gene: TRBJ1-6
d_gene: NA
v_gene: TRBV3-1
abundance: few

CDR3aa: CASSPLAGEYTGELFF
CDR3nt: TGTGCCAGCAGCCCTTTAGCGGGGGAATACACCGGGGAGCTGTTTTTT
j_gene: TRBJ2-2
d_gene: TRBD2
v_gene: TRBV11-2
abundance: few

CDR3aa: CASTAGSSYNEQFF
CDR3nt: TGTGCCAGCACAGCGGGGAGCTCCTACAATGAGCAGTTCTTC
j_gene: TRBJ2-1
d_gene: TRBD2
v_gene: TRBV27
abundance: NA

CDR3aa: CASSSSIVRAFF
CDR3nt: TGTGCCAGCAGCTCGTCAATTGTGCGAGCTTTCTTT
j_gene: TRBJ1-1
d_gene: NA
v_gene: TRBV11-2
abundance: few

CDR3aa: CASSQVNWSYFTNEQFF
CDR3nt: TGTGCCAGCAGCCAAGTCAACTGGAGTTATTTTACAAATGAGCAGTTCTTC
j_gene: TRBJ2-1
d_gene: NA
v_gene: TRBV14
abundance: NA

CDR3aa: CASSQDARGAMQPQHF
CDR3nt: TGCGCCAGCAGCCAAGATGCTCGGGGGGCGATGCAGCCCCAGCATTTT
j_gene: TRBJ1-5
d_gene: NA
v_gene: TRBV4-1
abundance: many

CDR3aa: CASSSDLTGELFF
CDR3nt: TGTGCCAGCAGTTCTGACCTCACCGGGGAGCTGTTTTTT
j_gene: TRBJ2-2
d_gene: NA
v_gene: TRBV27
abundance: NA

CDR3aa: CASSLGDRTGKRETQYF
CDR3nt: TGTGCCAGCAGCTTAGGGGATCGGACAGGGAAGCGAGAGACCCAGTACTTC
j_gene: TRBJ2-5
d_gene: TRBD1
v_gene: TRBV7-6
abundance: many

CDR3aa: CASSSRTVDSTDTQYF
CDR3nt: TGTGCCAGCAGCTCAAGGACAGTCGATAGCACAGATACGCAGTATTTT
j_gene: TRBJ2-3
d_gene: NA
v_gene: TRBV7-6
abundance: NA

CDR3aa: CASSRQGASEAFF
CDR3nt: TGTGCCAGCAGCCGTCAGGGGGCTTCTGAAGCTTTCTTT
j_gene: TRBJ1-1
d_gene: TRBD1
v_gene: TRBV7-9
abundance: NA

CDR3aa: CASSSTGEEETQYF
CDR3nt: TGTGCTAGCAGCTCGACAGGGGAGGAAGAGACCCAGTACTTC
j_gene: TRBJ2-5
d_gene: TRBD1
v_gene: TRBV7-7
abundance: many

CDR3aa: CASTPPAPGELFF
CDR3nt: TGTGCCAGTACCCCACCGGCTCCCGGGGAGCTGTTTTTT
j_gene: TRBJ2-2
d_gene: NA
v_gene: TRBV19
abundance: few

CDR3aa: CASSAGWRQPQHF
CDR3nt: TGTGCCAGCAGCGCAGGGTGGCGCCAGCCCCAGCATTTT
j_gene: TRBJ1-5
d_gene: NA
v_gene: TRBV6-6
abundance: NA